The entry below describes one T cell receptor (beta chain). In the original analysis: The authors estimated nucleated cell counts from reference gene primer amplification. Profiling relied on immunoSEQ multiplex PCR, and the TCRdb table lists in-frame clones only, not all of them. D and trimming were read from the DNA, whereas the V and J calls and clone size are those reported in that table. Here the sample spans some 270,000 clones, around 90% being singletons. The sample originates from a study of blood T cell repertoires in COVID-19. Turning to the study itself: The United States, Italy and Spain supplied acute and convalescent COVID-19 samples.

This CDR3 has 16 amino acids. Germline lookup yields CDR1 SGHTA and CDR2 FQGTGA. Trimming cost V 5 bases and J 2 bases, with 15 bases left between them. Clinical history reported by participants formed the basis on which cohorts were assigned. Recovery meant two consecutive negative NP/OP PCR tests, professional clearance, or resolved symptoms. Sequenced material: PBMCs or T cells enriched from blood (not recorded which). The TCR was taken from a woman between 40 and 50 years old who had recovered from COVID-19. The V gene is TRBV7-3, the J gene TRBJ2-2; D is perhaps TRBD2 (5 bases). The CDR3 spells CASSLLATGNTGELFF. The DNA of the CDR3 is TGTGCCAGCAGCCTTTTAGCGACCGGAAACACCGGGGAGCTGTTTTTT.